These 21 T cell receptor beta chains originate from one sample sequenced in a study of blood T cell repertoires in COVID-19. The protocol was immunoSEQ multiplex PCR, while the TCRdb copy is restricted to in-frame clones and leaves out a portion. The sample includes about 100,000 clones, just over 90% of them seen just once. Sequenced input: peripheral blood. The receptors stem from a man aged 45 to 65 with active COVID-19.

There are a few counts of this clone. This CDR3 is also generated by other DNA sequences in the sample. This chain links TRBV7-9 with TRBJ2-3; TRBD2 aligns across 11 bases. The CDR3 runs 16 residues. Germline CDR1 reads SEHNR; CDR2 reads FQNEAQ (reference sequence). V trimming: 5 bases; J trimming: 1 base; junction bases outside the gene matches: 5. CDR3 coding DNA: TGTGCCAGCAGCCAAATAGCGGGGGGGGGCACAGATACGCAGTATTTT. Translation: CASSQIAGGGTDTQYF.

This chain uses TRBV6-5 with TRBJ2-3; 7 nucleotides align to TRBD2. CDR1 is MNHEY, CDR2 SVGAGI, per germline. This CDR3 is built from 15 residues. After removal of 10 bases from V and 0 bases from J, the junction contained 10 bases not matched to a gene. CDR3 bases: TGTGCCACCGCCTCTAGCGGATCTAGCACAGATACGCAGTATTTT. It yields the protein CATASSGSSTDTQYF.

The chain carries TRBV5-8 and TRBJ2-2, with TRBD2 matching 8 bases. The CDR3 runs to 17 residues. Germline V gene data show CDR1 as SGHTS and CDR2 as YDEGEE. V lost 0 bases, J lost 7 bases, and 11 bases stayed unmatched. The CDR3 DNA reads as TGTGCCAGCAGCTTGGGGAACTCCGGGACTAGAAGCGGGGAGCTGTTTTTT. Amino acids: CASSLGNSGTRSGELFF.

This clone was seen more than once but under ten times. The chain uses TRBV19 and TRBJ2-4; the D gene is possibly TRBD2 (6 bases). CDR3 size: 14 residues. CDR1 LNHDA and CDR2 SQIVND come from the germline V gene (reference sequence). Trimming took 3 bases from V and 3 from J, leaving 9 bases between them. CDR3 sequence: CASSMQGGKNIQYF. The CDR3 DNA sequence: TGTGCCAGTAGTATGCAGGGAGGCAAAAACATTCAGTACTTC.

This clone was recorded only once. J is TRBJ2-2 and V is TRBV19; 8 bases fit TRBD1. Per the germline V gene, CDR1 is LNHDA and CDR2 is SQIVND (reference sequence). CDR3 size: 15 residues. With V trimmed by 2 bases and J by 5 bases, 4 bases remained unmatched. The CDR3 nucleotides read TGTGCCAGTAGTATACCACAGGGGGTAACCGGGGAGCTGTTTTTT. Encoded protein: CASSIPQGVTGELFF. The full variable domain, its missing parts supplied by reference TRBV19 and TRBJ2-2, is DGGITQSPKYLFRKEGQNVTLSCEQNLNHDAMYWYRQDPGQGLRLIYYSQIVNDFQKGDIAEGYSVSREKKESFPLTVTSAQKNPTAFYLCASSIPQGVTGELFFGEGSRLTVL.

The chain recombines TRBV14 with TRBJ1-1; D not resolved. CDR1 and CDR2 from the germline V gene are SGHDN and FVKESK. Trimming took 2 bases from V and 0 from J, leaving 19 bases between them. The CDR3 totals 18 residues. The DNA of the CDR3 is TGTGCCAGCAGCCAATCGTTTAGTTCACTGAGCTTGAACACTGAAGCTTTCTTT. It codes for CASSQSFSSLSLNTEAFF.

CDR3 sequence: CATSRDLASGETQYF. The CDR3 DNA sequence: TGTGCCACCAGCAGAGATTTGGCTAGCGGAGAGACCCAGTACTTC. The gene calls are TRBV15 and TRBJ2-5, with TRBD2 matching over 7 bases. V shed 0 bases, J shed 4 bases, and the junction held 5 bases outside the gene matches. In germline, CDR1 is LNHNV, CDR2 YYDKDF (reference sequence). This CDR3 spans 15 amino acids.

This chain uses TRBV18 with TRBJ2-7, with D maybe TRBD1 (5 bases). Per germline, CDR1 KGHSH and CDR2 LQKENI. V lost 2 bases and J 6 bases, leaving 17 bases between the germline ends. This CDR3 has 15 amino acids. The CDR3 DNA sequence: TGTGCCAGCTCACCAACGGAAAGTAACAGGCGCGAGCAGTACGTC. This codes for CASSPTESNRREQYV.

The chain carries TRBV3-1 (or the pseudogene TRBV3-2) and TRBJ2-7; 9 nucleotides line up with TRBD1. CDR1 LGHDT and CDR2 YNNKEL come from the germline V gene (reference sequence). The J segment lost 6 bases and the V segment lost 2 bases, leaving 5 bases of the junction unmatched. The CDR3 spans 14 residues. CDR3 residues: CASSQRGQGSEQYF. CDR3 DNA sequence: TGTGCCAGCAGCCAACGAGGACAGGGGAGCGAGCAGTACTTC.

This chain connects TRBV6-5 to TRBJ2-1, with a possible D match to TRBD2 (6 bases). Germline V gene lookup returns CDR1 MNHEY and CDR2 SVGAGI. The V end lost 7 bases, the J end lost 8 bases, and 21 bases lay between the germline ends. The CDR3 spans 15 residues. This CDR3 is CASTLSGLPSDEQFF. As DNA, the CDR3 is TGTGCCAGCACCCTATCGGGACTTCCGTCGGATGAGCAGTTCTTC.

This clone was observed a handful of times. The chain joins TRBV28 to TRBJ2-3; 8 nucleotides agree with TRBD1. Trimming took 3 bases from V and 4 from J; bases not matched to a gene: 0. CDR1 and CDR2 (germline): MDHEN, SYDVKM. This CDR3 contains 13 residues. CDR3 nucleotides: TGTGCCAGCAGTTTGACAGGGGCAGATACGCAGTATTTT. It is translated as CASSLTGADTQYF.

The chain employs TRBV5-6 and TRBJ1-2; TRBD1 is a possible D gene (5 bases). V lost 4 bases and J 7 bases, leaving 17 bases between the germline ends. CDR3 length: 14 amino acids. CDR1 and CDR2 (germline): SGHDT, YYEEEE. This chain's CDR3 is CASSRGSFPPGYTF. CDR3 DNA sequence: TGTGCCAGCAGCCGGGGGTCCTTTCCTCCTGGCTACACCTTC.

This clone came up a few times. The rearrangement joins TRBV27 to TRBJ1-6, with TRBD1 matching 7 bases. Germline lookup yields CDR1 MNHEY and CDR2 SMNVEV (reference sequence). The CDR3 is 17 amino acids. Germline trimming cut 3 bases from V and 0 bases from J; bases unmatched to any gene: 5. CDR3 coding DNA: TGTGCCAGCAGTTTCCGCGACAGGGTCTCCTATAATTCACCCCTCCACTTT. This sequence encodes CASSFRDRVSYNSPLHF.

CDR3 in amino acids: CSAGGVLNSGANVLTF. Here the CDR3 DNA reads TGCAGCGCTGGGGGGGTCCTCAACTCTGGGGCCAACGTCCTGACTTTC. The chain has TRBV29-1 and TRBJ2-6; 7 bases align to TRBD2. The CDR3 is 16 amino acids. V shed 7 bases and J 0 bases; nucleotides not matched to a gene: 9. The germline V gene encodes CDR1 SQVTM and CDR2 ANQGSEA.

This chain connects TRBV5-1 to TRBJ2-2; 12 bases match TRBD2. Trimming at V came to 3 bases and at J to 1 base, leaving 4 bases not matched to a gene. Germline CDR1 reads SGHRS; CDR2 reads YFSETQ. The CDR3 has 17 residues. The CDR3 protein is CASSYGLAGWNTGELFF. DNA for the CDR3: TGCGCCAGCAGCTACGGACTAGCGGGGTGGAACACCGGGGAGCTGTTTTTT.

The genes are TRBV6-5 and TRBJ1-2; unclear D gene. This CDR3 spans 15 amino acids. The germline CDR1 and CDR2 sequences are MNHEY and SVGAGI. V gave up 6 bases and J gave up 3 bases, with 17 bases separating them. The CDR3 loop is CASRTLSGGYYGYTF. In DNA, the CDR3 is TGTGCCAGCAGAACCCTCTCGGGAGGTTACTATGGCTACACCTTC.

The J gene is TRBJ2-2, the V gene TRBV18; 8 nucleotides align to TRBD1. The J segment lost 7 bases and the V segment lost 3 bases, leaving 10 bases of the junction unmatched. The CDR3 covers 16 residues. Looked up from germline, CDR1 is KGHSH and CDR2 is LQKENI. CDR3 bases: TGTGCCAGCTCACCCCAAGGACAGGGTGAGGGCGGGGAGCTGTTTTTT. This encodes CASSPQGQGEGGELFF.

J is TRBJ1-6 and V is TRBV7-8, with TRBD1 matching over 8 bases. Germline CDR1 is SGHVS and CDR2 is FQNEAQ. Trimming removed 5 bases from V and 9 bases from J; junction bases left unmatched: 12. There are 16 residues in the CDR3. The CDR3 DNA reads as TGTGCCAGCAGCCCCAATGGACAGGGCGTAACTTCACCCCTCCACTTT. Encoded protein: CASSPNGQGVTSPLHF. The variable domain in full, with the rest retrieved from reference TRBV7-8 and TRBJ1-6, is GAGVSQSPRYKVAKRGQDVALRCDPISGHVSLFWYQQALGQGPEFLTYFQNEAQLDKSGLPSDRFFAERPEGSVSTLKIQRTQQEDSAVYLCASSPNGQGVTSPLHFGNGTRLTVT.

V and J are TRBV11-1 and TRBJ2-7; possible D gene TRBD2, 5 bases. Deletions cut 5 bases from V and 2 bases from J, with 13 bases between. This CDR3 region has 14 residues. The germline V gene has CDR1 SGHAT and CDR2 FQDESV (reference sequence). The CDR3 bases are TGTGCCAGCAGCCTCGCCGAGGAGGCCTACGAGCAGTACTTC. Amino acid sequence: CASSLAEEAYEQYF.

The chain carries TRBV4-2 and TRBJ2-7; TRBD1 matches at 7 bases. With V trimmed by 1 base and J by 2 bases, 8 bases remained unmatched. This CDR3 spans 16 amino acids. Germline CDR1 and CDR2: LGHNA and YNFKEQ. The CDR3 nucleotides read TGTGCCAGCAGCCAAGTCGGACAGGCGGTCCCCTACGAGCAGTACTTC. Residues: CASSQVGQAVPYEQYF.

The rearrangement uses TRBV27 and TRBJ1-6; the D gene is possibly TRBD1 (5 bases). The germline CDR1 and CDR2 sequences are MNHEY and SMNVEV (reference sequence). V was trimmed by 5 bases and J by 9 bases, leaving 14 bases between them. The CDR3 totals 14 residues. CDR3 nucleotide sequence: TGTGCCAGCAGTCCCCGACAGAGAGGTTCACCCCTCCACTTT. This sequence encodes CASSPRQRGSPLHF.